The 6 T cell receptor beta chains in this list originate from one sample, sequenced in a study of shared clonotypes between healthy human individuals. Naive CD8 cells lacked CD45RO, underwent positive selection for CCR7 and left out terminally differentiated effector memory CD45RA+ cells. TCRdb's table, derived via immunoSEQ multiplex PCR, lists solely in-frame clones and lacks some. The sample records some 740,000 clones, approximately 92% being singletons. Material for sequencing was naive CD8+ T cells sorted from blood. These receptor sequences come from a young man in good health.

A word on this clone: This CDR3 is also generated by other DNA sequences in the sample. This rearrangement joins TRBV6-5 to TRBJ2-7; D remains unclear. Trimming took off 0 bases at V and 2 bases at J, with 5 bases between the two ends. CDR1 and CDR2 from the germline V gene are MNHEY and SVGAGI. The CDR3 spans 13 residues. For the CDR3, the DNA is TGTGCCAGCAGTTACTCTCGGGCCTACGAGCAGTACTTC. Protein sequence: CASSYSRAYEQYF.

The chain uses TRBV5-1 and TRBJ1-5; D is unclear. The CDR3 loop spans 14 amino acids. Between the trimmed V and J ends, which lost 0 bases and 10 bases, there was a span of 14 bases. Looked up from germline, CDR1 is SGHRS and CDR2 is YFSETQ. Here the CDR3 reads CASSLDPRGDPQHF. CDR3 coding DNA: TGCGCCAGCAGCTTGGACCCCCGTGGGGATCCCCAGCATTTT.

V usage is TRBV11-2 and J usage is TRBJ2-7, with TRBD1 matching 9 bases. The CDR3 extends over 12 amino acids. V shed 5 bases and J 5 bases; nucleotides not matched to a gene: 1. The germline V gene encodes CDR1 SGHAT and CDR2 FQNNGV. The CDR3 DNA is TGTGCCAGCAGCCGGACAGGGGACGAGCAGTACTTC. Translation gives CASSRTGDEQYF.

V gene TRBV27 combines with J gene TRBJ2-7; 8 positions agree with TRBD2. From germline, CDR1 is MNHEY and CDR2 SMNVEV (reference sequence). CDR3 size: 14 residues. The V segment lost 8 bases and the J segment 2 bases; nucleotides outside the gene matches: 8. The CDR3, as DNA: TGTGCCAGCTCACCGGGGACTAGAGCCTACGAGCAGTACTTC. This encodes CASSPGTRAYEQYF.

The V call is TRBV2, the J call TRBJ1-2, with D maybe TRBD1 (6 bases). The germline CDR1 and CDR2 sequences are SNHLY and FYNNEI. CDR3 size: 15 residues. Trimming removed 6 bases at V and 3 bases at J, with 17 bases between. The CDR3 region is CASSESINRDYGYTF. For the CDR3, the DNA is TGTGCCAGCAGCGAATCTATTAACAGGGACTATGGCTACACCTTC.

The CDR3 protein is CASSLFEGGYEQYF. CDR3 DNA sequence: TGTGCCAGCAGCTTATTTGAGGGAGGCTACGAGCAGTACTTC. V and J are TRBV7-2 and TRBJ2-7; perhaps TRBD2 as D (6 bases). The germline V gene encodes CDR1 SGHTA and CDR2 FQGNSA. Trimming took 2 bases from V and 3 from J, leaving 11 bases between them. CDR3 length: 14 residues.